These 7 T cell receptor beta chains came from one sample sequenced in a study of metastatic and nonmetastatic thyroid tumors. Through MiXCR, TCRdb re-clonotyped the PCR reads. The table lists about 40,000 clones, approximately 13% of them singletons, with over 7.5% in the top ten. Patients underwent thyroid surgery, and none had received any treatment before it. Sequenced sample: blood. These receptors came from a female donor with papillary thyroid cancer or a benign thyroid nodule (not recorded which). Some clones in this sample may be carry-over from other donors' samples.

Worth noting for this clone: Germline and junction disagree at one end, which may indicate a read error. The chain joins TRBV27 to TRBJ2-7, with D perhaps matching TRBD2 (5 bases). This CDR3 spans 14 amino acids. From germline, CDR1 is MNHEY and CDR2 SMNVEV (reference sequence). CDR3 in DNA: TGTGCCAGCAGTATGGGGTCTCTCTCCGGGGAGCTGTACTTC. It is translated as CASSMGSLSGELYF.

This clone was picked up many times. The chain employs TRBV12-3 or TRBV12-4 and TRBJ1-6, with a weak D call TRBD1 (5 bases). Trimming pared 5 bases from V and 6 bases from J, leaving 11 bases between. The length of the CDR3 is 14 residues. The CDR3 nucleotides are TGTGCCAGCAGTGAGGGTCAGGGTAATTCACCCCTCCACTTT. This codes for CASSEGQGNSPLHF.

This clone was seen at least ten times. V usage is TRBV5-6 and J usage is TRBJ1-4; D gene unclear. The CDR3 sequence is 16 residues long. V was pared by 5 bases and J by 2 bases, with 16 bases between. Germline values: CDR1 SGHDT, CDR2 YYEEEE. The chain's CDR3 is CASSFGVANTNEKLFF. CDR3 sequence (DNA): TGTGCCAGCAGTTTTGGAGTGGCGAATACTAATGAAAAACTGTTTTTT.

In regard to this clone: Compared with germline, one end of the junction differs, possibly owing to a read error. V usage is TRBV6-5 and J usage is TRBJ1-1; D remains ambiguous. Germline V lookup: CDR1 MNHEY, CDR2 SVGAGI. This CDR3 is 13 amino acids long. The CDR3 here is CASSHQWNTEGLF. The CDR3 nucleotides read TGTGCCAGCAGTCACCAGTGGAACACTGAAGGTTTATTT.

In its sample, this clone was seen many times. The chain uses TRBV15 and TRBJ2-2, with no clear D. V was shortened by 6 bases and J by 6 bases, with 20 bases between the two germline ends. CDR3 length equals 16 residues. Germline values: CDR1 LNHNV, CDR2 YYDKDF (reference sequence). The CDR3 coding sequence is TGTGCCACCAGGGATTGGAAACATAAGAGTCCCGGGGAGCTGTTTTTT. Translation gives CATRDWKHKSPGELFF.

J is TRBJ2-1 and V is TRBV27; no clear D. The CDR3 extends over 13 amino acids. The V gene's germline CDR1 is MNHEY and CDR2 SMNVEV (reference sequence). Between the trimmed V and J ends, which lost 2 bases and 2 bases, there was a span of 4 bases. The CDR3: CASSLRPYNEQFF. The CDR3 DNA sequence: TGTGCCAGCAGTTTACGGCCCTACAATGAGCAGTTCTTC.

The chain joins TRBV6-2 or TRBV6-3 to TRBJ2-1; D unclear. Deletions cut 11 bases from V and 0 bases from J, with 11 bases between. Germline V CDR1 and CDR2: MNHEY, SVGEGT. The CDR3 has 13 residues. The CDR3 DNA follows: TGTGCCGGCCTCCGCAGCTCCTACAATGAGCAGTTCTTC. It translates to CAGLRSSYNEQFF.